The clone carrying this TCR beta chain has only a few counts. The V and J ends lost 0 bases and 6 bases respectively, with 15 bases between them. The germline V gene has CDR1 MNHEY and CDR2 SVGAGI. The CDR3 sequence is 16 residues long. This sample is part of a study of blood T cell repertoires in COVID-19. Study summary: The United States, Italy and Spain supplied acute and convalescent COVID-19 samples. From T cells, B-cell-depleted T cells, or PBMCs came the material, which was cDNA or gDNA.

Authors' data handling: Reference gene primer amplification yielded estimated nucleated cell counts. TCRdb's table, derived via immunoSEQ multiplex PCR, lists solely in-frame clones and lacks some. That table gives V, J and clone size, and the DNA gave D and trimming. The sample has 100,000 to 120,000 clones, around 68% seen once. The chain couples TRBV6-5 to TRBJ2-1; a possible D gene is TRBD2 (6 bases). The sequence was obtained from a woman aged 55 to 70 with acute or convalescent COVID-19. The sample comprised peripheral blood. CDR3 bases: TGTGCCAGCAGTTACTCAAGGGTGGGGGGTAGCAATGAGCAGTTCTTC. It encodes CASSYSRVGGSNEQFF.